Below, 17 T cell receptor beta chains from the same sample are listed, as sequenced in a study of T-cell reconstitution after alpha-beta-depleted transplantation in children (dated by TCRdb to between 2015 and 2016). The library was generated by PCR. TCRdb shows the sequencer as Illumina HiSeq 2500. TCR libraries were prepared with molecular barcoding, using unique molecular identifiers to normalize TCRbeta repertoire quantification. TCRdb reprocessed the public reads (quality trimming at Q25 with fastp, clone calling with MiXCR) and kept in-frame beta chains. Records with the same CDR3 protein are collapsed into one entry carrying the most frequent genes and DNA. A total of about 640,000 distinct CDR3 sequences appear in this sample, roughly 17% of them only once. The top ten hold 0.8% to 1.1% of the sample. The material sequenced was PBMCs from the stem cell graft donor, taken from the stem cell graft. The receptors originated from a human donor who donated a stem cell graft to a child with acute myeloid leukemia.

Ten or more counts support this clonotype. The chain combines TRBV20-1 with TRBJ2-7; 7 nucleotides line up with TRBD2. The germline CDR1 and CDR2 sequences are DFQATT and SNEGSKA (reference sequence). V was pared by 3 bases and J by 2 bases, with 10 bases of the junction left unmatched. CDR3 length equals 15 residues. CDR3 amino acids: CSASLAGGSTYEQYV. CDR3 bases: TGCAGTGCTAGCTTGGCCGGGGGGTCAACCTACGAGCAGTACGTC.

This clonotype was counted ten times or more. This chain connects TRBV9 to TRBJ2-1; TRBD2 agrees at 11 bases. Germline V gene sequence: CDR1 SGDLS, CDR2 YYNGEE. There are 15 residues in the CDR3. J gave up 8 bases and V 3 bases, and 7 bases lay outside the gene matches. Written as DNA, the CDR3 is TGTGCCAGCAGCGAGGGAACTAGCGGGGGATATGAGCAGTTCTTC. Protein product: CASSEGTSGGYEQFF.

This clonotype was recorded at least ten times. The CDR3 DNA is TGTGCCATCAGTGCTCTGGGGGGGGCCACCTACGAGCAGTACGTC. Protein product: CAISALGGATYEQYV. The gene calls are TRBV10-3 and TRBJ2-7, with a possible D match to TRBD2 (7 bases). Trimming cost V 4 bases and J 2 bases, with 15 bases left between them. Germline loops: CDR1 ENHRY, CDR2 SYGVKD. The CDR3 has 15 amino acids.

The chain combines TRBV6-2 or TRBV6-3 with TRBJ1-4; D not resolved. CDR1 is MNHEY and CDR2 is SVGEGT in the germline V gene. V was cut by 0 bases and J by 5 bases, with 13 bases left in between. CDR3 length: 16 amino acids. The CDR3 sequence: CASSYSAVLMNEKLFF. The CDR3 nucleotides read TGTGCCAGCAGTTACTCGGCGGTCCTGATGAATGAAAAACTGTTTTTT.

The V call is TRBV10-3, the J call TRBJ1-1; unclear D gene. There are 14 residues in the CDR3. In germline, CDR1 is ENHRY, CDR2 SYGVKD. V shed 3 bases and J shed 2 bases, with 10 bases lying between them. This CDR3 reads CAISDLEFNTEAFF. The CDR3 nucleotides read TGTGCCATCAGTGATTTAGAATTCAACACTGAAGCTTTCTTT.

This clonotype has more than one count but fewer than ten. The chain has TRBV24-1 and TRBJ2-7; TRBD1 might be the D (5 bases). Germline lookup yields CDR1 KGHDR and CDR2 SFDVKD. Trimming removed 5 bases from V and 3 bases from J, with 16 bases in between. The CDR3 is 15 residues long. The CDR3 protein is CATSGPRAGNYEQYF. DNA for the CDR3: TGTGCCACCAGTGGCCCCCGGGCAGGGAACTACGAGCAGTACTTC.

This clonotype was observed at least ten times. As DNA, the CDR3 is TGTGCCAGCAGTTACCGTCAGGGGAACCAGCAGCCCCAGCATTTT. Translating gives CASSYRQGNQQPQHF. The chain links TRBV6-2 or TRBV6-3 to TRBJ1-5; TRBD1 might be the D (6 bases). The CDR3 is 15 amino acids. Germline CDR1 reads MNHEY; CDR2 reads SVGEGT. With 2 bases removed from V and 7 bases from J, the gap between germline ends came to 15 bases.

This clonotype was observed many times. CDR3 sequence: CSARRQGVDEQYF. The CDR3 region has the DNA TGCAGCGCTAGGAGACAGGGGGTCGACGAGCAGTACTTC. The V call is TRBV29-1, the J call TRBJ2-7; the match to TRBD1 covers 9 bases. V lost 7 bases to trimming and J lost 5 bases; unmatched junction nucleotides: 9. The germline CDR1 and CDR2 sequences are SQVTM and ANQGSEA. The CDR3 is 13 amino acids.

The CDR3 is CASILTGGAWNEQFF. CDR3 nucleotide sequence: TGTGCCAGCATCCTGACGGGGGGCGCCTGGAATGAGCAGTTCTTC. The chain joins TRBV7-2 to TRBJ2-1; tentatively, D is TRBD2 (7 bases). Germline V lookup: CDR1 SGHTA, CDR2 FQGNSA. V lost 7 bases and J 7 bases, leaving 20 bases between the germline ends. CDR3 length equals 15 residues.

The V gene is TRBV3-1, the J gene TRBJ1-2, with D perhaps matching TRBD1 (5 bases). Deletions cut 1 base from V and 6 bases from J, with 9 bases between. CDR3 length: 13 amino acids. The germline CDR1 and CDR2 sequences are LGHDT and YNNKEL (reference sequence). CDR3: CASSQAGGNGYTF. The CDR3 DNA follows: TGTGCCAGCAGCCAAGCGGGGGGAAATGGCTACACCTTC.

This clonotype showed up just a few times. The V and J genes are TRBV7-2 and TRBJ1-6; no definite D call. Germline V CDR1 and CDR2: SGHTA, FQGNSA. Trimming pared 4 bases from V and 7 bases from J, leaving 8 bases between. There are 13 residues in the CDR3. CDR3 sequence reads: CASSSQSNSPLHF. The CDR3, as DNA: TGTGCCAGCAGCTCTCAATCAAATTCACCCCTCCACTTT.

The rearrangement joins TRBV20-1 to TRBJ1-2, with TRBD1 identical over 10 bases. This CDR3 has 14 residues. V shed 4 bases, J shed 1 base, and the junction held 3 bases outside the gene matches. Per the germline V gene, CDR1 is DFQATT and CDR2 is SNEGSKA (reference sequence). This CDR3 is CSANGQGGNYGYTF. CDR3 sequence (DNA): TGCAGTGCTAACGGACAGGGGGGTAACTATGGCTACACCTTC.

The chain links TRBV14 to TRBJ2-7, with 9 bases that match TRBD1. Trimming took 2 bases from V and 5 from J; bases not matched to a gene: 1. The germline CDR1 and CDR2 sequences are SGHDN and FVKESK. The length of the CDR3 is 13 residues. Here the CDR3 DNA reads TGTGCCAGCAGCCAAAGGGACAGGGACGAGCAGTACTTC. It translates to CASSQRDRDEQYF.

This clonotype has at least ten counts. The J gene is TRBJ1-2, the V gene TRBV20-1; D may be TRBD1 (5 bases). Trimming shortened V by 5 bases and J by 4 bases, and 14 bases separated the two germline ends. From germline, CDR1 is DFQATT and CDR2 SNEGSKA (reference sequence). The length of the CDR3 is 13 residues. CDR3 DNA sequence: TGCAGTGCTCACTCAGGGACTATCTATGGCTACACCTTC. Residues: CSAHSGTIYGYTF.

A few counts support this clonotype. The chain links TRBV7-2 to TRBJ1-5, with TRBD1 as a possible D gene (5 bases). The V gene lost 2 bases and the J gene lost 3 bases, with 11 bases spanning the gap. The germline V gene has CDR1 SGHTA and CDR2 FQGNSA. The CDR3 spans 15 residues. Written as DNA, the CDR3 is TGTGCCAGCAGCTTACAGACAGTTGCCAATCAGCCCCAGCATTTT. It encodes CASSLQTVANQPQHF.

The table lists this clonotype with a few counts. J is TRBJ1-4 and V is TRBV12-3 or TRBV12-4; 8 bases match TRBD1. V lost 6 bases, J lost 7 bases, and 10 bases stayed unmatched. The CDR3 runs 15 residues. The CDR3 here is CASSRTGLRTEKLFF. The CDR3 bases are TGTGCCAGCAGCCGGACAGGGCTCAGAACTGAAAAACTGTTTTTT.

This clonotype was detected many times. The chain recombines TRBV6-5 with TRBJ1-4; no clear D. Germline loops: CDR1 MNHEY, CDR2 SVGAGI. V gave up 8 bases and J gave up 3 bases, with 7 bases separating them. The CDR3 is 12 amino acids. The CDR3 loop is CASGVANEKLFF. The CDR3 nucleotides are TGTGCCAGCGGAGTAGCTAATGAAAAACTGTTTTTT.